Shown below are 3 T cell receptor beta chains from a single sample sequenced in a study of T cell responses to AZD1222 COVID-19 vaccine. Some clones are missing from TCRdb's copy, which holds only in-frame ones; the method was immunoSEQ multiplex PCR. The sample shows 100,000 to 150,000 clones, around nine tenths of them seen only once. The sequencing here drew on peripheral blood, taken on day 0 of AZD1222 vaccination. These receptors were obtained from an adult in good health.

Turning to this clone: The sample carries other DNA sequences with the same CDR3. This chain connects TRBV5-1 to TRBJ1-4; 8 nucleotides match TRBD1. J was trimmed by 7 bases and V by 3 bases; bases with no gene match: 5. Looked up from germline, CDR1 is SGHRS and CDR2 is YFSETQ. The CDR3 extends over 14 amino acids. CDR3 sequence (DNA): TGCGCCAGCAGCTCGCAGGGGGCGGGTGAAAAACTGTTTTTT. This encodes CASSSQGAGEKLFF.

The CDR3 DNA reads TGTGCCAGCTCACCAGCCGGGACAGCGACGTCCTACGAGCAGTACTTC. This codes for CASSPAGTATSYEQYF. The V and J genes are TRBV18 and TRBJ2-7, with 7 bases lining up with TRBD1. CDR1 and CDR2 (germline): KGHSH, LQKENI. Trimming removed 2 bases from V and 1 base from J; junction bases left unmatched: 8. The CDR3 loop spans 16 amino acids.

The J gene is TRBJ2-7, the V gene TRBV28; D is undetermined. In germline, CDR1 is MDHEN, CDR2 SYDVKM. The ends were cut back, 6 bases at V and 0 bases at J, with 15 bases in the middle. The CDR3 totals 15 residues. The CDR3: CASSLWAASSYEQYF. The CDR3 bases are TGTGCCAGCAGCCTCTGGGCCGCAAGCTCCTACGAGCAGTACTTC.